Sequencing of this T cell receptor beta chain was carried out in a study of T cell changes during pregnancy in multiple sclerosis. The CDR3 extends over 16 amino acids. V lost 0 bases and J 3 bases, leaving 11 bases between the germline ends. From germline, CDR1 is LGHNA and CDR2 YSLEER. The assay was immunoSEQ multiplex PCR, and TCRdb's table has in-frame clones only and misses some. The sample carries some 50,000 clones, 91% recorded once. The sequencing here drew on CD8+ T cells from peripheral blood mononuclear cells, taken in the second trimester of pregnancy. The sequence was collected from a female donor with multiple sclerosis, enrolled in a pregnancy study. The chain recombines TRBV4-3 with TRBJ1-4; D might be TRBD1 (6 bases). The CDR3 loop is CASSQEGEGANEKLFF. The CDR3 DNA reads TGCGCCAGCAGCCAAGAAGGGGAGGGGGCTAATGAAAAACTGTTTTTT.